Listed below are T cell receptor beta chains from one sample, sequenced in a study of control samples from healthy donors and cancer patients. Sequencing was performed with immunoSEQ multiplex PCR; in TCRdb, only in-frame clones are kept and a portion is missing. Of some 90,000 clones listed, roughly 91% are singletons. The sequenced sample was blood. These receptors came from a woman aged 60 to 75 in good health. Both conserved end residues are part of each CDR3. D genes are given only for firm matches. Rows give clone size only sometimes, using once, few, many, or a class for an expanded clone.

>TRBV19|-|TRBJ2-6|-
CASSPRQALRGANVLTF
TGTGCCAGTAGTCCCCGACAGGCATTGAGAGGGGCCAACGTCCTGACTTTC
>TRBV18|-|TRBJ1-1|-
CASSPEGPNTEAFF
TGTGCCAGCTCACCCGAGGGCCCCAACACTGAAGCTTTCTTT
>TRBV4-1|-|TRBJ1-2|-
CASSQLPGQIMGYTF
TGCGCCAGCAGCCAACTGCCGGGACAAATTATGGGCTACACCTTC
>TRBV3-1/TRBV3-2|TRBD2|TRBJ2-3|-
CASSLGGPVSTDTQYF
TGTGCCAGCAGCCTGGGAGGGCCAGTTTCCACAGATACGCAGTATTTT
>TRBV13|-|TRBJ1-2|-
CASSLVGQGEYGYGYTF
TGTGCCAGCAGCTTAGTTGGGCAGGGTGAATATGGGTATGGCTACACCTTC
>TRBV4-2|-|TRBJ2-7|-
CASSQDRSRSLYEQYF
TGTGCCAGCAGCCAAGATAGGAGTCGTAGCCTTTACGAGCAGTACTTC
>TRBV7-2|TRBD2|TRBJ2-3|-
CASSWTSGIWTDTQYF
TGTGCCAGCAGTTGGACTAGCGGGATATGGACAGATACGCAGTATTTT
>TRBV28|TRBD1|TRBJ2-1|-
CASRIQGAGYNEQFF
TGTGCCAGCAGAATACAGGGGGCAGGATACAATGAGCAGTTCTTC
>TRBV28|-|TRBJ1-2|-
CASRVGRTAVYGYTF
TGTGCCAGCAGGGTGGGCAGAACAGCTGTCTATGGCTACACCTTC
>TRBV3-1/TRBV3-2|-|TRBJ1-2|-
CASSQASGYTF
TGTGCCAGCAGCCAAGCTTCTGGCTACACCTTC
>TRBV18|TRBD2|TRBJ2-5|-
CASSPPALAGETQYF
TGTGCCAGCTCACCACCAGCACTAGCGGGAGAGACCCAGTACTTC
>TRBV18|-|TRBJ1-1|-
CASSPMQGNTEAFF
TGTGCCAGCTCACCGATGCAGGGGAACACTGAAGCTTTCTTT
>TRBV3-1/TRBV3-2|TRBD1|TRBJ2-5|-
CASSFGQGEETQYF
TGTGCCAGCAGCTTCGGACAGGGGGAGGAGACCCAGTACTTC
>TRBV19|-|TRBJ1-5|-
CASSDPGHLEPQHF
TGTGCCAGTAGTGACCCGGGACACTTGGAGCCCCAGCATTTT
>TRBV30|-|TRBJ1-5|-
CAWSQISGQPQHF
TGTGCCTGGAGTCAAATCTCCGGTCAGCCCCAGCATTTT
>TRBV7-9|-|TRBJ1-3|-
CASSLGSGGEGNTIYF
TGTGCCAGCAGCTTAGGATCTGGGGGCGAGGGAAACACCATATATTTT
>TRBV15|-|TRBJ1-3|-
CATSRVSNTIYF
TGTGCCACCAGCAGAGTCTCGAACACCATATATTTT
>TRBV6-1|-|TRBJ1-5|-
CASSEAAASNQPQHF
TGTGCCAGCAGTGAAGCGGCGGCTAGCAATCAGCCCCAGCATTTT
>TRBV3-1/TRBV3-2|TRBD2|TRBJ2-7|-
CASSLHIAGGQNYEQYF
TGTGCCAGCAGCCTCCACATAGCGGGAGGCCAGAATTACGAGCAGTACTTC
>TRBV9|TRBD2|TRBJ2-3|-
CASSSGGASTDTQYF
TGTGCCAGCAGCTCCGGGGGGGCTAGCACAGATACGCAGTATTTT
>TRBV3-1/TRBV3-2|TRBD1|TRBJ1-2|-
CASSQQGARYGYTF
TGTGCCAGCAGCCAACAGGGGGCGAGGTATGGCTACACCTTC
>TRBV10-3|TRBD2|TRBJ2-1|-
CAISGSLGGDSYNEQFF
TGTGCCATCAGTGGGAGTCTCGGGGGGGACTCCTACAATGAGCAGTTCTTC
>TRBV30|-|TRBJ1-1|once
CAWSLTEGTEAFF
TGTGCCTGGAGTTTGACCGAGGGCACTGAAGCTTTCTTT
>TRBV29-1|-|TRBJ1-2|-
CSVVGQSGGYTF
TGCAGCGTTGTAGGGCAGTCAGGTGGCTACACCTTC
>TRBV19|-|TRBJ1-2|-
CASRPWDGWSGYTF
TGTGCCAGTAGGCCCTGGGACGGATGGTCCGGCTACACCTTC
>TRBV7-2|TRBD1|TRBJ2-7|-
CASSEDRARSYEQYF
TGTGCCAGCAGCGAAGACAGGGCTAGGAGCTACGAGCAGTACTTC
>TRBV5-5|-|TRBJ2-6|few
CASSWDGSSGANVLTF
TGTGCCAGCAGCTGGGACGGAAGCTCTGGGGCCAACGTCCTGACTTTC
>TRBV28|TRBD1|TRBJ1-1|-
CASINGWGQGNPLIMNTEAFF
TGTGCCAGCATAAACGGATGGGGACAGGGCAACCCCCTTATAATGAACACTGAAGCTTTCTTT
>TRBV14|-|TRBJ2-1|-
CASSRSASVNEQFF
TGTGCCAGCAGCCGGAGCGCTTCCGTCAATGAGCAGTTCTTC
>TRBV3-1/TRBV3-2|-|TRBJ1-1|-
CASSSQSEAFF
TGTGCCAGCAGCTCCCAGTCTGAAGCTTTCTTT
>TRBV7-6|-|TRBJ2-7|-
CASSQGLAVSYEQYF
TGTGCCAGCAGCCAGGGGCTAGCGGTCTCCTACGAGCAGTACTTC
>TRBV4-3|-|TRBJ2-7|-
CASSPRMIDPYEQYF
TGCGCCAGCAGCCCCCGGATGATCGATCCCTACGAGCAGTACTTC
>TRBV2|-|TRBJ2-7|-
CASSGEGFTYEQYF
TGTGCCAGCAGTGGAGAGGGTTTTACCTACGAGCAGTACTTC
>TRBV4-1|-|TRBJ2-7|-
CASSQDTRSEQYF
TGCGCCAGCAGCCAAGATACAAGATCCGAGCAGTACTTC
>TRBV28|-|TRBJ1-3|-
CASGSGSAGNTIYF
TGTGCCAGCGGGTCAGGGTCAGCCGGAAACACCATATATTTT
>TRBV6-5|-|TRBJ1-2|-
CASSYSSGTYGYTF
TGTGCCAGCAGTTACTCTTCGGGGACCTATGGCTACACCTTC